These 27 T cell receptor beta chains came from one sample sequenced in a study of cytomegalovirus exposure and HLA in healthy donors. Vbeta (60) and Jbeta (13) primers were used in the PCR. Sequenced by immunoSEQ multiplex PCR; TCRdb stores in-frame clones only, minus some. Among 200,000 to 250,000 clones listed, 82% were seen once. The sample was PBMCs. The source of these receptors is a woman aged 40-49 years in good health and CMV-seropositive.

The chain is built from TRBV4-3 and TRBJ2-3, with a tentative D call TRBD2 (6 bases). V lost 0 bases and J lost 7, with 11 bases in between. The CDR3 spans 14 residues. Looked up from germline, CDR1 is LGHNA and CDR2 is YSLEER. CDR3 region: CASSQDWEANTQYF. The DNA of the CDR3 is TGCGCCAGCAGCCAAGACTGGGAGGCTAATACGCAGTATTTT.

This clone occurred a few times. This chain joins TRBV6-1 and TRBJ2-5, with 8 bases matching TRBD1. The end of the DNA fits TRBJ2-7 better, so the J call may be wrong. Germline CDR1 MNHNS, CDR2 SASEGT. The CDR3 extends over 12 amino acids. CDR3: CATYRGSYEQYF. The CDR3 region has the DNA TGTGCCACCTACAGGGGGTCCTACGAGCAGTACTTC.

The V gene is TRBV4-1, the J gene TRBJ2-7, with D perhaps matching TRBD1 (5 bases). The CDR3 contains 13 residues. V was trimmed by 0 bases and J by 4 bases, leaving 7 bases between them. CDR1 MGHRA and CDR2 YSYEKL come from the germline V gene. The CDR3 reads CASSQEQAYEQYF. As DNA, the CDR3 is TGCGCCAGCAGCCAAGAACAGGCTTACGAGCAGTACTTC.

This chain uses TRBV10-3 with TRBJ1-5; 11 positions match TRBD1. In germline, CDR1 is ENHRY, CDR2 SYGVKD. The V segment lost 11 bases and the J segment 3 bases; nucleotides outside the gene matches: 12. This CDR3 spans 16 amino acids. In DNA form, the CDR3 reads TGTGCCTCGGACAGGGGGCGAGGCGGGGACAATCAGCCCCAGCATTTT. Its translation is CASDRGRGGDNQPQHF.

The rearrangement joins TRBV5-5 to TRBJ1-5; TRBD1 matches 7 bases. The CDR3 runs to 17 residues. With V trimmed by 0 bases and J by 0 bases, 6 bases remained unmatched. The germline V gene has CDR1 SGHKS and CDR2 YYEKEE (reference sequence). CDR3 sequence (DNA): TGTGCCAGCAGCTTGGTAGGGGGCCCTACTAGCAATCAGCCCCAGCATTTT. Its protein is CASSLVGGPTSNQPQHF.

V and J are TRBV7-8 and TRBJ2-7; 7 nucleotides line up with TRBD1. The CDR3 is 13 amino acids. Germline V lookup: CDR1 SGHVS, CDR2 FQNEAQ. With V trimmed by 5 bases and J by 6 bases, 7 bases remained unmatched. This CDR3 reads CASSKLGQFEQYF. The CDR3 nucleotides read TGTGCCAGCAGCAAACTGGGACAGTTCGAGCAGTACTTC.

The rearrangement uses TRBV9 and TRBJ1-6, with D uncertain. V shed 5 bases and J shed 5 bases, with 8 bases lying between them. Per germline, CDR1 SGDLS and CDR2 YYNGEE. This CDR3 has 13 amino acids. The CDR3 region has the DNA TGTGCCAGCAGAACCGGGGATAATTCACCCCTCCACTTT. It translates to CASRTGDNSPLHF.

V and J are TRBV18 and TRBJ1-2; D unresolved. CDR1 is KGHSH and CDR2 is LQKENI in the germline V gene. V lost 6 bases and J 8 bases, leaving 16 bases between the germline ends. The CDR3 has 13 amino acids. This CDR3 is CASSPGIPEGYTF. For the CDR3, the DNA is TGTGCCAGCTCCCCCGGGATTCCTGAGGGCTACACCTTC. The full variable domain, its missing parts supplied by reference TRBV18 and TRBJ1-2, is NAGVMQNPRHLVRRRGQEARLRCSPMKGHSHVYWYRQLPEEGLKFMVYLQKENIIDESGMPKERFSAEFPKEGPSILRIQQVVRGDSAAYFCASSPGIPEGYTFGSGTRLTVV.

The chain recombines TRBV28 with TRBJ1-2; 7 bases map to TRBD1. The length of the CDR3 is 16 residues. V trimming: 2 bases; J trimming: 2 bases; junction bases outside the gene matches: 8. CDR1 is MDHEN, CDR2 SYDVKM, per germline. The CDR3 protein is CASSLPSTGQNYGYTF. Written as DNA, the CDR3 is TGTGCCAGCAGTTTACCATCGACAGGGCAGAACTATGGCTACACCTTC.

The V call is TRBV7-3, the J call TRBJ2-1, with D possibly TRBD1 on 7 matching bases. CDR1 is SGHTA, CDR2 FQGTGA, per germline. This CDR3 comprises 19 residues. V gave up 1 base and J gave up 7 bases, with 26 bases separating them. This CDR3 is CASSLKGTALTTRGNEQFF. The CDR3 DNA follows: TGTGCCAGCAGCTTAAAAGGGACAGCCCTCACCACCCGGGGGAATGAGCAGTTCTTC.

A single count supports this clone. The J gene is TRBJ2-1, the V gene TRBV11-2, with TRBD2 as a possible D gene (5 bases). CDR1 and CDR2 from the germline V gene are SGHAT and FQNNGV. Trimming cost V 3 bases and J 5 bases, with 20 bases left between them. The CDR3 extends over 17 amino acids. Written as DNA, the CDR3 is TGTGCCAGCAGCTTCTATACCTCTATTTCGGGAAACAATGAGCAGTTCTTC. This sequence encodes CASSFYTSISGNNEQFF.

The CDR3 DNA follows: TGTGCCAGCAGCCCCAGACTAGCGCGGAACATAGTGACGCAGTATTTT. Amino acid sequence: CASSPRLARNIVTQYF. This chain connects TRBV7-2 to TRBJ2-3, with 8 nucleotides matching TRBD2. The J segment lost 9 bases and the V segment lost 5 bases, leaving 16 bases of the junction unmatched. The germline CDR1 and CDR2 sequences are SGHTA and FQGNSA. The CDR3 has 16 amino acids.

The CDR3 nucleotides are TGTGCCAGCAGGGAGGACAGACCCTACGAGCAGTACTTC. Translated: CASREDRPYEQYF. The rearrangement joins TRBV7-2 to TRBJ2-7; D may be TRBD1 (6 bases). Germline V CDR1 and CDR2: SGHTA, FQGNSA. Deletions cut 6 bases from V and 2 bases from J, with 11 bases between. CDR3 size: 13 residues.

The chain couples TRBV19 to TRBJ2-7; 9 positions match TRBD2. CDR1 LNHDA and CDR2 SQIVND come from the germline V gene (reference sequence). CDR3 size: 16 residues. After removal of 1 base from V and 0 bases from J, the junction contained 4 bases not matched to a gene. CDR3 loop: CASSIVPAGGSYEQYF. The CDR3 region has the DNA TGTGCCAGTAGTATAGTCCCAGCGGGAGGCTCCTACGAGCAGTACTTC.

The chain links TRBV10-3 to TRBJ1-4; possibly TRBD1 for D (5 bases). There are 17 residues in the CDR3. V gave up 0 bases and J gave up 1 base, with 12 bases separating them. Germline V gene sequence: CDR1 ENHRY, CDR2 SYGVKD. The CDR3 DNA sequence: TGTGCCATCAGTGAGTCGAGCGCCGGGGGAACTAATGAAAAACTGTTTTTT. It is translated as CAISESSAGGTNEKLFF.

This clone has a single count. This chain links TRBV19 with TRBJ1-5; TRBD1 agrees at 9 bases. Looked up from germline, CDR1 is LNHDA and CDR2 is SQIVND (reference sequence). V shed 7 bases, J shed 6 bases, and the junction held 10 bases outside the gene matches. The CDR3 runs 15 residues. CDR3 in amino acids: CASNDRDRETQPQHF. The CDR3 bases are TGTGCCAGTAACGACCGGGACAGGGAAACTCAGCCCCAGCATTTT.

The CDR3 nucleotides read TGTGCCAGTAGTCGGGACAGACAAACCTACGAGCAGTACTTC. As protein: CASSRDRQTYEQYF. This chain links TRBV19 with TRBJ2-7, with TRBD1 matching over 7 bases. The germline CDR1 and CDR2 sequences are LNHDA and SQIVND (reference sequence). Trimming removed 5 bases from V and 2 bases from J; junction bases left unmatched: 6. The CDR3 totals 14 residues. The full variable domain, in which reference TRBV19 and TRBJ2-7 provide the parts outside the CDR3, is DGGITQSPKYLFRKEGQNVTLSCEQNLNHDAMYWYRQDPGQGLRLIYYSQIVNDFQKGDIAEGYSVSREKKESFPLTVTSAQKNPTAFYLCASSRDRQTYEQYFGPGTRLTVT.

The chain carries TRBV30 and TRBJ1-1; a possible D gene is TRBD1 (5 bases). CDR1 and CDR2 from the germline V gene are GTSNPN and SVGIG (reference sequence). The CDR3 is 11 amino acids. V lost 5 bases and J 10 bases, leaving 14 bases between the germline ends. CDR3 amino acids: CAWEKGVIAFF. CDR3 nucleotides: TGTGCCTGGGAGAAAGGGGTGATAGCTTTCTTT.

The chain has TRBV7-8 and TRBJ1-5; 8 bases are a match to TRBD1. This CDR3 contains 17 residues. Germline lookup yields CDR1 SGHVS and CDR2 FQNEAQ. The V segment lost 2 bases and the J segment 5 bases; nucleotides outside the gene matches: 11. CDR3 amino acids: CASSLRLSGQADQPQHF. The DNA for the CDR3 is TGTGCCAGCAGCTTAAGATTATCGGGACAGGCCGATCAGCCCCAGCATTTT.

The chain joins TRBV7-3 to TRBJ2-7; 9 positions agree with TRBD2. In germline, CDR1 is SGHTA, CDR2 FQGTGA. CDR3 size: 15 residues. V was pared by 1 base and J by 2 bases, with 3 bases of the junction left unmatched. CDR3 residues: CASSLNRGGAYEQYF. The CDR3 nucleotides are TGTGCCAGCAGCTTAAACCGCGGGGGGGCCTACGAGCAGTACTTC.

V and J are TRBV19 and TRBJ2-3; 11 nucleotides agree with TRBD2. The CDR3 totals 16 residues. CDR1 and CDR2 (germline): LNHDA, SQIVND (reference sequence). After removal of 4 bases from V and 5 bases from J, the junction contained 8 bases not matched to a gene. CDR3 protein: CASSNIAGGPVDTQYF. CDR3 bases: TGTGCCAGTAGTAATATAGCGGGAGGGCCAGTAGATACGCAGTATTTT.

The rearrangement links TRBV4-2 to TRBJ2-7; 9 positions match TRBD2. Germline V CDR1 and CDR2: LGHNA, YNFKEQ. V gave up 1 base and J gave up 3 bases; unmatched junction bases: 7. This CDR3 comprises 16 residues. For the CDR3, the DNA is TGTGCCAGCAGCCAAGGACTAGCGGAGGACCTCTACGAGCAGTACTTC. It codes for CASSQGLAEDLYEQYF.

Remarks on this clone: At one end the junction does not follow the germline gene, possibly because of a read error. This chain uses TRBV7-9 with TRBJ1-1, with unresolved D. Germline CDR1 reads SEHNR; CDR2 reads FQNEAQ (reference sequence). This CDR3 has 12 residues. The CDR3 reads CASSLSSQIRTF. In DNA, the CDR3 is TGTGCCAGCAGCTTATCTTCCCAAATTCGAACATTT.

The gene calls are TRBV7-8 and TRBJ2-4; the D gene is possibly TRBD2 (6 bases). The CDR3 spans 17 residues. Trimming left V 5 bases short and J 1 base short, with 18 bases between. Germline loops: CDR1 SGHVS, CDR2 FQNEAQ. This chain's CDR3 is CASSQRAPAGAKNIQYF. In nucleotides, the CDR3 is TGTGCCAGCAGCCAGCGGGCGCCTGCAGGGGCCAAAAACATTCAGTACTTC.

The chain uses TRBV6-5 and TRBJ2-1; 9 bases fit TRBD2. V was pared by 10 bases and J by 9 bases, with 7 bases of the junction left unmatched. Germline V lookup: CDR1 MNHEY, CDR2 SVGAGI. This CDR3 contains 12 residues. CDR3 loop: CATRWREGEQFF. The CDR3 DNA reads as TGTGCCACCCGGTGGCGGGAGGGTGAGCAGTTCTTC.

The rearrangement joins TRBV27 to TRBJ1-2; 8 bases match TRBD1. The CDR3 contains 14 residues. J lost 7 bases, V lost 3 bases, and 7 bases had no gene match. Per the germline V gene, CDR1 is MNHEY and CDR2 is SMNVEV (reference sequence). The CDR3 DNA sequence: TGTGCCAGCAGTTTTCAGGGGGCTCTCGGTGGCTACACCTTC. Translation: CASSFQGALGGYTF.

V is TRBV15 and J is TRBJ2-5; perhaps TRBD2 as D (6 bases). The germline V gene encodes CDR1 LNHNV and CDR2 YYDKDF (reference sequence). Trimming cost V 6 bases and J 3 bases, with 17 bases left between them. The CDR3 consists of 15 residues. The CDR3 here is CATRAGMVIEETQYF. In DNA form, the CDR3 reads TGTGCCACCAGGGCGGGAATGGTTATCGAAGAGACCCAGTACTTC.